A selection of T cell receptor beta chains follows, all from one sample in a study of blood T cell repertoires in COVID-19. Clones were read by immunoSEQ multiplex PCR, and TCRdb kept only the in-frame ones, dropping some. Counted here are some 120,000 clones, roughly four fifths occurring once; the ten biggest clones make up roughly a sixth. Specimen: peripheral blood. These TCRs come from a man under 40 with COVID-19, enrolled during active disease. Each CDR3 is given with its conserved first and last residue. A D gene is named only where the DNA matches it firmly. The size entry is marked missing in some rows and otherwise reads once, few, many or a size class.

d_call j_call v_call clone_size cdr3_aa cdr3_nt
TRBD2 TRBJ2-3 TRBV12-5 - CASGSWLAGGSDTQYF TGTGCTAGTGGTTCGTGGCTAGCGGGGGGCTCAGATACGCAGTATTTT
- TRBJ2-3 TRBV27 - CASSPTPRGTDTQYF TGTGCCAGCAGTCCGACCCCGCGAGGGACAGATACGCAGTATTTT
- TRBJ1-1 TRBV24-1 - CATRSDLEGTEAFF TGTGCCACCAGATCGGACCTCGAGGGCACTGAAGCTTTCTTT
- TRBJ2-5 TRBV11-3 - CASSSGLFRYQETQYF TGTGCCAGCAGCTCGGGACTCTTTAGGTACCAAGAGACCCAGTACTTC
- TRBJ1-1 TRBV3-1/TRBV3-2 - CASSFLRDGGAFF TGTGCCAGCAGCTTTCTTAGGGACGGGGGAGCTTTCTTT
TRBD1 TRBJ1-6 TRBV13 - CASSFQGGNSPLHF TGTGCCAGCAGCTTTCAGGGGGGCAATTCACCCCTCCACTTT
- TRBJ2-3 TRBV5-8 - CASSLRLDTQYF TGTGCCAGCAGCCTGAGGTTAGATACGCAGTATTTT
- TRBJ2-7 TRBV4-1 few CASSQEGLRFEQYF TGCGCCAGCAGCCAAGAGGGACTGAGGTTCGAGCAGTACTTC
- TRBJ1-3 TRBV28 - CASSFHRDYSGNTIYF TGTGCCAGCAGTTTTCACAGGGACTACTCTGGAAACACCATATATTTT
TRBD1 TRBJ2-1 TRBV18 few CASSLMRPGQGGNEQFF TGTGCCAGCTCACTCATGCGACCGGGACAGGGCGGAAATGAGCAGTTCTTC
- TRBJ1-6 TRBV10-3 - CAISEYSLRSPLHF TGTGCCATCAGTGAGTACTCGCTCCGATCACCCCTCCACTTT
- TRBJ1-6 TRBV6-5 - CASSLGQYDSPLHF TGTGCCAGCAGTCTCGGACAATACGATTCACCCCTCCACTTT
- TRBJ2-1 TRBV12-1 - CASSLYRREGPHGEQFF TGTGCCAGCAGCCTCTATAGGCGGGAGGGCCCTCACGGCGAGCAGTTCTTC
- TRBJ1-4 TRBV28 - CASSYSSNEKLFF TGTGCCAGCAGTTACAGTTCTAATGAAAAACTGTTTTTT
- TRBJ2-2 TRBV6-6 - CASSTGYRGTGELFF TGTGCCAGCAGTACCGGGTATAGGGGGACCGGGGAGCTGTTTTTT
TRBD1 TRBJ2-6 TRBV2 - CASSAPTGGFSGANVLTF TGTGCCAGCAGTGCCCCGACAGGGGGCTTTAGTGGGGCCAACGTCCTGACTTTC
TRBD2 TRBJ2-5 TRBV28 - CASGRGGLATSGETQYF TGTGCCAGTGGAAGGGGCGGACTAGCGACATCCGGGGAGACCCAGTACTTC
TRBD2 TRBJ2-7 TRBV28 - CASSQPVLPGLGAYEQYF TGTGCCAGCAGTCAGCCTGTACTTCCGGGACTAGGCGCCTACGAGCAGTACTTC
- TRBJ2-2 TRBV5-8 - CASSLTSYGELFF TGTGCCAGCAGCTTGACTTCATACGGGGAGCTGTTTTTT
TRBD1 TRBJ1-1 TRBV19 - CATNKRTGGNTEAFF TGTGCCACCAATAAGAGGACAGGGGGGAACACTGAAGCTTTCTTT
- TRBJ2-1 TRBV15 - CATSSFRRVNEQFF TGTGCCACCAGCAGCTTTCGCCGGGTGAATGAGCAGTTCTTC
- TRBJ2-3 TRBV6-2/TRBV6-3 - CASSYDTGTTDTQYF TGTGCCAGCAGTTACGATACAGGGACGACAGATACGCAGTATTTT
TRBD1 TRBJ2-5 TRBV7-9 once CASSFDRGTETQYF TGTGCCAGCAGCTTCGACAGGGGCACGGAGACCCAGTACTTC
- TRBJ1-5 TRBV7-9 once CASSLGRPRGSNQPQHF TGTGCCAGCAGCTTAGGCAGACCCAGGGGTAGCAATCAGCCCCAGCATTTT
- TRBJ2-7 TRBV4-1 few CASSRSEASYEQYF TGCGCCAGCAGCCGCTCCGAGGCCAGCTACGAGCAGTACTTC
TRBD1 TRBJ2-5 TRBV24-1 - CATSAPLGGQGLETQYF TGTGCCACCAGTGCTCCCTTGGGCGGACAGGGGCTTGAGACCCAGTACTTC
- TRBJ1-2 TRBV28 - CASTFSEDGYTF TGTGCCAGCACGTTTTCGGAGGATGGCTACACCTTC
TRBD1 TRBJ1-1 TRBV18 many CASSLPGQGRTEAFF TGTGCCAGCTCACTCCCCGGACAGGGAAGGACTGAAGCTTTCTTT
- TRBJ1-3 TRBV6-5 - CASSYSTDPSGNTIYF TGTGCCAGCAGTTACTCGACAGACCCCTCTGGAAACACCATATATTTT
TRBD1 TRBJ1-6 TRBV4-1 - CASSQVPGGNSPLHF TGCGCCAGCAGCCAAGTGCCAGGGGGAAATTCACCCCTCCACTTT
TRBD2 TRBJ2-3 TRBV20-1 - CSASSGRAVDTQYF TGCAGTGCCAGTAGCGGGAGGGCCGTAGATACGCAGTATTTT
- TRBJ1-2 TRBV3-1/TRBV3-2 - CASSQVSHRYGYTF TGTGCCAGCAGCCAAGTAAGCCATCGCTATGGCTACACCTTC
- TRBJ2-2 TRBV15 - CATSRERQTGELFF TGTGCCACCAGCAGAGAGCGACAGACCGGGGAGCTGTTTTTT
TRBD1 TRBJ2-5 TRBV28 - CASSHDRGQQETQYF TGTGCCAGCAGCCACGACAGGGGCCAACAAGAGACCCAGTACTTC
TRBD1 TRBJ1-2 TRBV6-5 once CASEGQGEGGYTF TGTGCCAGCGAGGGACAGGGGGAGGGGGGCTACACCTTC
- TRBJ2-2 TRBV11-2 - CASRKIGGGELFF TGTGCCAGCAGAAAAATCGGGGGCGGGGAGCTGTTTTTT
TRBD2 TRBJ2-7 TRBV10-2 - CASSATSGNAEQYF TGCGCCAGCAGTGCGACTAGCGGGAATGCCGAGCAGTACTTC
TRBD2 TRBJ2-7 TRBV5-1 - CASSLEASGGYEQYF TGCGCCAGCAGCTTGGAGGCTAGCGGGGGGTACGAGCAGTACTTC
- TRBJ2-7 TRBV4-1 - CASRGPLLSGSYEQYF TGCGCCAGCAGGGGGCCGCTCTTATCCGGCTCCTACGAGCAGTACTTC
TRBD1 TRBJ1-2 TRBV4-3 few CASSRTGGISGYTF TGCGCCAGCAGCCGTACAGGGGGCATTAGTGGCTACACCTTC
- TRBJ2-3 TRBV19 - CASSIGRGKISDTQYF TGTGCCAGTAGTATAGGTCGCGGGAAGATTTCAGATACGCAGTATTTT
TRBD1 TRBJ1-1 TRBV7-2 - CASSYYRGSYTEAFF TGTGCCAGCAGCTATTACAGGGGGAGTTACACTGAAGCTTTCTTT
- TRBJ2-7 TRBV30 once CAWSLLSYEQYF TGTGCCTGGAGTTTACTGTCCTACGAGCAGTACTTC
- TRBJ1-1 TRBV5-1 - CASSLGQIMNTEAFF TGCGCCAGCAGCTTGGGACAGATCATGAACACTGAAGCTTTCTTT